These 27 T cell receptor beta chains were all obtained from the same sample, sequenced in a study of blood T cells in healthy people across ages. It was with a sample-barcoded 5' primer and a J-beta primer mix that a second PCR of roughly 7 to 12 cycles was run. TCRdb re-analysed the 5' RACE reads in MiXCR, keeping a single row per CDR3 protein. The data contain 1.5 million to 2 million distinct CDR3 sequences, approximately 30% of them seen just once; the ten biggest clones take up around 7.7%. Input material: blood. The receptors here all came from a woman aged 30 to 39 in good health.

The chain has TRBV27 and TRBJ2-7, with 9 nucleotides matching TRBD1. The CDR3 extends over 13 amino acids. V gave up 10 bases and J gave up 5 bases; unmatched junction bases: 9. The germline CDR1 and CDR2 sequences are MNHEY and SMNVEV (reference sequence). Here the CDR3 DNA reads TGTGCCACCGCACAGGGGGCTCGCCACGAGCAGTACTTC. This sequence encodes CATAQGARHEQYF.

In DNA form, the CDR3 reads TGTGCCAGCAGTGAAGGGTCTGGGTCAACTGGGGCCAACGTCCTGACTTTC. This encodes CASSEGSGSTGANVLTF. The chain uses TRBV2 and TRBJ2-6, with D unresolved. Germline V gene sequence: CDR1 SNHLY, CDR2 FYNNEI. Deletions cut 1 base from V and 2 bases from J, with 12 bases between. The CDR3 extends over 17 amino acids.

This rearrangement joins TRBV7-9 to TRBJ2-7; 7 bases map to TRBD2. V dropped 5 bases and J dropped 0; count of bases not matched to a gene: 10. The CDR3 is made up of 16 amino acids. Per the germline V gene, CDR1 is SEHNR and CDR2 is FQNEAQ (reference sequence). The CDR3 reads CASSLAWGGTSYEQYF. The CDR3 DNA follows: TGTGCCAGCAGCCTCGCCTGGGGAGGGACCTCCTACGAGCAGTACTTC. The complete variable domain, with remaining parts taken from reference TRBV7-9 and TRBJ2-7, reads DTGVSQNPRHKITKRGQNVTFRCDPISEHNRLYWYRQTLGQGPEFLTYFQNEAQLEKSRLLSDRFSAERPKGSFSTLEIQRTEQGDSAMYLCASSLAWGGTSYEQYFGPGTRLTVT.

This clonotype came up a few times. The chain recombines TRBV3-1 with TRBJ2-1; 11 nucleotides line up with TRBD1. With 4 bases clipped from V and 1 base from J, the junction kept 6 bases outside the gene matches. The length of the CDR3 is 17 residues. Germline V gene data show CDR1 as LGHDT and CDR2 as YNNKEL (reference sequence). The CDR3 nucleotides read TGTGCCAGCAGCCGGGGCGGGACAGGGGGATCCTACAATGAGCAGTTCTTC. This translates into CASSRGGTGGSYNEQFF.

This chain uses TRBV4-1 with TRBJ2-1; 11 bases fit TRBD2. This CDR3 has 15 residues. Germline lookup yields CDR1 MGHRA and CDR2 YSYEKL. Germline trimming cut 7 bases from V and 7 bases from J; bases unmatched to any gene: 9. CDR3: CASKLRASGGNEQFF. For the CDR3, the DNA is TGCGCCAGCAAATTAAGGGCTAGCGGGGGGAATGAGCAGTTCTTC.

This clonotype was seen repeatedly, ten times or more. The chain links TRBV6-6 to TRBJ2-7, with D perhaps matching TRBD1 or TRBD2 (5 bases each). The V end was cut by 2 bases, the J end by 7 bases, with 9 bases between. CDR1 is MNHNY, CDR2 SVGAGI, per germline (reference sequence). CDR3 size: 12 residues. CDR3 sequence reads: CASSYGEGEQYF. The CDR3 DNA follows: TGTGCCAGCAGTTACGGCGAGGGGGAGCAGTACTTC.

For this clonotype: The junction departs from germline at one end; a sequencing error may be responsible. CDR3 in DNA: TGTGCCAGCAGCCTGTACATTGGCAATGGGCAGTTCTTC. Residues: CASSLYIGNGQFF. The genes are TRBV12-3 or TRBV12-4 and TRBJ2-1; D is unresolved. CDR3 length: 13 residues.

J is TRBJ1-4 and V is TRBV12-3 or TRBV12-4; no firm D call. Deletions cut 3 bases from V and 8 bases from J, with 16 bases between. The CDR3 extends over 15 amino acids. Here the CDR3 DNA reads TGTGCCAGCAGTTTTGGCACACCTAGGCAGGAAAAACTGTTTTTT. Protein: CASSFGTPRQEKLFF.

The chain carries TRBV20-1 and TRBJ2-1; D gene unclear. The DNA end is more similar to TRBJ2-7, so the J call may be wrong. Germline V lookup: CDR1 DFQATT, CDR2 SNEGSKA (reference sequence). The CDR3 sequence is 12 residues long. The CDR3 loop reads CSAYVGFHEQYF. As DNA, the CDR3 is TGCAGTGCTTATGTGGGCTTCCACGAGCAGTACTTC.

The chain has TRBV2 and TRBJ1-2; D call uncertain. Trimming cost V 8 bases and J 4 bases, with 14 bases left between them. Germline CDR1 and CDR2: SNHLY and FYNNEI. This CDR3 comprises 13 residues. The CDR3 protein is CASWGFTGYGYTF. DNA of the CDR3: TGTGCCAGCTGGGGTTTCACCGGCTATGGCTACACCTTC.

CDR3 sequence (DNA): TGTGCCACCAGCACGCAGGGAGGGGAGACCCAGTACTTC. It encodes CATSTQGGETQYF. The V gene is TRBV15, the J gene TRBJ2-5; 7 nucleotides line up with TRBD2. The trim removed 4 bases at V and 5 bases at J, leaving 4 bases unmatched. CDR3 length: 13 residues. The germline V gene encodes CDR1 LNHNV and CDR2 YYDKDF (reference sequence).

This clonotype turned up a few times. The CDR3 DNA is TGTGCCAGCAGTTTATTCCGGGGGGGGGACAATGAGCAGTTCTTC. Translated: CASSLFRGGDNEQFF. This chain connects TRBV28 to TRBJ2-1; 8 nucleotides line up with TRBD2. The CDR3 contains 15 residues. CDR1 is MDHEN and CDR2 is SYDVKM in the germline V gene. V trimming: 1 base; J trimming: 5 bases; junction bases outside the gene matches: 4.

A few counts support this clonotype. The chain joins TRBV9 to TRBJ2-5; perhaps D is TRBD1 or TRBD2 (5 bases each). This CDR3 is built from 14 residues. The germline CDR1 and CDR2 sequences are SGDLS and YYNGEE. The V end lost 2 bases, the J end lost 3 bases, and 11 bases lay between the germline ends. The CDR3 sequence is CASSVWGWKETQYF. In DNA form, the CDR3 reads TGTGCCAGCAGCGTGTGGGGGTGGAAAGAGACCCAGTACTTC.

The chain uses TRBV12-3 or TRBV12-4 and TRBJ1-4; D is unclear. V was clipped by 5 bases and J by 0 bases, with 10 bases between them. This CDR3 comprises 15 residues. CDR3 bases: TGTGCCAGCAGTGTCCACGGTGCAACTAATGAAAAACTGTTTTTT. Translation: CASSVHGATNEKLFF.

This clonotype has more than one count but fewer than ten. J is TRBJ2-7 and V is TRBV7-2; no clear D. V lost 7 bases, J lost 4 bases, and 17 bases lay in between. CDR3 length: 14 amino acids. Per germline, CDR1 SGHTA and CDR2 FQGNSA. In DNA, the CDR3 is TGTGCCAGCACCCGCCAGCCATCAGCATACGAGCAGTACTTC. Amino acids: CASTRQPSAYEQYF.

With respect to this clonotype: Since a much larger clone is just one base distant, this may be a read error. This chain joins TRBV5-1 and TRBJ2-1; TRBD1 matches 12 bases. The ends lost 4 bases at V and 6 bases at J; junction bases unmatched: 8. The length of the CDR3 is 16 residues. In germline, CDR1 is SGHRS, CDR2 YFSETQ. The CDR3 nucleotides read TGCGCCAGCAGCCTGGAAGGGACAGGGGGCAGCAATGAGCAGTTCTTC. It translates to CASSLEGTGGSNEQFF.

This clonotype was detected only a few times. CDR3 protein: CASSLTRGRAYEQYF. CDR3 nucleotides: TGTGCCAGCAGCTTAACACGGGGCAGGGCCTACGAGCAGTACTTC. V usage is TRBV7-3 and J usage is TRBJ2-7; D possibly uses TRBD1 or TRBD2 (5 bases each). Trimming left V 0 bases short and J 2 bases short, with 11 bases between. CDR1 SGHTA and CDR2 FQGTGA come from the germline V gene. CDR3 length: 15 amino acids.

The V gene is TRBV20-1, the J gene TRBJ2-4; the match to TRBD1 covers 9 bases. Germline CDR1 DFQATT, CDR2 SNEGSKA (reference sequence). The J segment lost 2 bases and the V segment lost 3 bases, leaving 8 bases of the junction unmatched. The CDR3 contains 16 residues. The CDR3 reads CSARVQGAGSKNIQYF. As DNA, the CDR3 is TGCAGTGCTAGGGTACAGGGGGCAGGTTCCAAAAACATTCAGTACTTC.

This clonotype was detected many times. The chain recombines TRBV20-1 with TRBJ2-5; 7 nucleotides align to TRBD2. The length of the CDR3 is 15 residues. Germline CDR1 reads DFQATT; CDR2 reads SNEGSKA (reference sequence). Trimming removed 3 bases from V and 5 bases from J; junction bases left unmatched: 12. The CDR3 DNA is TGCAGTGCTAGCTCTGCGGGAGTTATTTCGGAGACCCAGTACTTC. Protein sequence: CSASSAGVISETQYF.

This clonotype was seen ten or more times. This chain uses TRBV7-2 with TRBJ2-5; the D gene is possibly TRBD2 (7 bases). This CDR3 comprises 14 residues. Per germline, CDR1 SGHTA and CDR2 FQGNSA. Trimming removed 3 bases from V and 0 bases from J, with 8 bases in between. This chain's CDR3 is CASSFGGHQETQYF. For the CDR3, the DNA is TGTGCCAGCAGCTTCGGGGGGCACCAAGAGACCCAGTACTTC.

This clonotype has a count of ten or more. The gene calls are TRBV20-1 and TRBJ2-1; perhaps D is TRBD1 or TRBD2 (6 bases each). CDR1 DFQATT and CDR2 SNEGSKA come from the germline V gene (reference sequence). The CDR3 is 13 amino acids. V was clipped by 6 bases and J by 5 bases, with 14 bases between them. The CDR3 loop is CSAQSGAHNEQFF. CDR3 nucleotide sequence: TGCAGTGCACAGTCGGGGGCCCACAATGAGCAGTTCTTC.

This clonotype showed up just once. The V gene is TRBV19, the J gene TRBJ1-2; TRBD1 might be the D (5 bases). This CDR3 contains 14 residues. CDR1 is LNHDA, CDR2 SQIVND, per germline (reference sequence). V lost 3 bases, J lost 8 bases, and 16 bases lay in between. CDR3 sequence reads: CASSIQRGAGGYTF. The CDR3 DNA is TGTGCCAGTAGTATTCAGAGGGGTGCCGGCGGCTACACCTTC.

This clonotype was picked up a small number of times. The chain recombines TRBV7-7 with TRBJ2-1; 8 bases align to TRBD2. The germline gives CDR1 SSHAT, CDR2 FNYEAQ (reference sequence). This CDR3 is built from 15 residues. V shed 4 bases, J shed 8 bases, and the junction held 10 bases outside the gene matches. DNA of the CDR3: TGTGCCAGCAGCTCCCGACTAGTCGGGGGGGATGAGCAGTTCTTC. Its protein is CASSSRLVGGDEQFF.

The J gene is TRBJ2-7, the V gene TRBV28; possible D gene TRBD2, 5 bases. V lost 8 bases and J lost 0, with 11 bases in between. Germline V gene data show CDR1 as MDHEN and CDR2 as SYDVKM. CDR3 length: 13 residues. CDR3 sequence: CASGRAFSYEQYF. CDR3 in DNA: TGTGCCAGCGGGAGAGCTTTCTCCTACGAGCAGTACTTC.

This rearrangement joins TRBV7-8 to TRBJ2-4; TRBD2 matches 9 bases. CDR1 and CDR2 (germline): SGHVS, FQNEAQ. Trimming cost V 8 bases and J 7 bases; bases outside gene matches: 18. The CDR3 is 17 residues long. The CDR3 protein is CASGPYGAGGPGNIQYF. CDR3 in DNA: TGTGCCAGCGGCCCGTATGGAGCGGGAGGCCCGGGGAACATTCAGTACTTC.

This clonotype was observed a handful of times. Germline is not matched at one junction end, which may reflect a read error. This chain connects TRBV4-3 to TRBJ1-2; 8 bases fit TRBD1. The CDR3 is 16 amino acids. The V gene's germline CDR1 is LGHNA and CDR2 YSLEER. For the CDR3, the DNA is TGCGCCAGCAGCCAAGAAAAGACAGGGGCCAACTATGACTACACCTTC. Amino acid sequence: CASSQEKTGANYDYTF.

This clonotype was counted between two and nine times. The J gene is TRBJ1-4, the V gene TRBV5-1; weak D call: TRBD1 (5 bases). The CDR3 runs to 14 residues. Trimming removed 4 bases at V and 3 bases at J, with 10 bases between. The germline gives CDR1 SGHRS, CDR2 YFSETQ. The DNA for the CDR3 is TGCGCCAGCAGCGTAAGGGGACCTAATGAAAAACTGTTTTTT. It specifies CASSVRGPNEKLFF.